Shown below are 9 T cell receptor beta chains from a single sample sequenced in a study of T cell changes during pregnancy in multiple sclerosis. Sequenced by immunoSEQ multiplex PCR; TCRdb stores in-frame clones only, minus some. The sample has about 38,000 clones, 88% seen once. This specimen consisted of CD8+ T cells from peripheral blood mononuclear cells, obtained in the third trimester of pregnancy. The receptor set was obtained from a female donor with multiple sclerosis, enrolled in a pregnancy study.

The V gene is TRBV7-9, the J gene TRBJ2-2, with D unresolved. This CDR3 has 16 residues. Trimming cost V 4 bases and J 6 bases, with 18 bases left between them. Germline CDR1 SEHNR, CDR2 FQNEAQ (reference sequence). The CDR3 protein is CASSSSITSSSGELFF. CDR3 DNA: TGTGCCAGCAGCTCAAGCATAACCTCGAGTTCCGGGGAGCTGTTTTTT.

The rearrangement uses TRBV4-2 and TRBJ2-6, with D possibly TRBD2 on 5 matching bases. The CDR3 covers 16 residues. Germline V gene data show CDR1 as LGHNA and CDR2 as YNFKEQ. V lost 1 base to trimming and J lost 0 bases, with 7 bases between them. CDR3 sequence (DNA): TGTGCCAGCAGCCAAGGGGAGAGCTCTGGGGCCAACGTCCTGACTTTC. Amino acid sequence: CASSQGESSGANVLTF.

Only one count was recorded for this clone. This chain connects TRBV6-5 to TRBJ2-7; D not certain. Germline-derived CDR1 and CDR2 are MNHEY and SVGAGI. Trimming cost V 0 bases and J 3 bases, with 12 bases left between them. The CDR3 contains 15 residues. Written as DNA, the CDR3 is TGTGCCAGCAGTTACTCGAGGAGCATAGACTACGAGCAGTACTTC. This codes for CASSYSRSIDYEQYF.

J is TRBJ1-1 and V is TRBV19; D possibly corresponds to TRBD1 (5 bases). V was trimmed by 5 bases and J by 3 bases, leaving 10 bases between them. Germline CDR1 LNHDA, CDR2 SQIVND (reference sequence). The CDR3 length is 13 residues. The CDR3 DNA follows: TGTGCCAGTAGTCTTGACAGACACACTGAAGCTTTCTTT. The encoded protein is CASSLDRHTEAFF.

The V call is TRBV7-2, the J call TRBJ2-1, with 9 positions matching TRBD2. The germline V gene has CDR1 SGHTA and CDR2 FQGNSA. The CDR3 totals 15 residues. Trimming removed 6 bases from V and 7 bases from J; junction bases left unmatched: 10. For the CDR3, the DNA is TGTGCCAGCAGACCCCTAGCGGGGCTCTTGAATGAGCAGTTCTTC. Protein sequence: CASRPLAGLLNEQFF.

This sequence joins TRBV5-3 and TRBJ2-7; possible D gene TRBD2, 7 bases. TRBV5-3 is filed as an ORF, its function uncertain. The CDR3 loop spans 15 amino acids. V lost 4 bases, J lost 2 bases, and 16 bases lay in between. The chain's CDR3 is CARSRRGAETYEQYF. The CDR3 nucleotides read TGTGCCAGAAGCCGTCGGGGGGCGGAGACCTACGAGCAGTACTTC.

This clone was seen once. The chain recombines TRBV19 with TRBJ2-3; a possible D gene is TRBD2 (6 bases). Trimming removed 5 bases at V and 2 bases at J, with 14 bases between. Germline values: CDR1 LNHDA, CDR2 SQIVND (reference sequence). The CDR3 contains 15 residues. The CDR3 here is CASSPAGRHTDTQYF. The CDR3 region has the DNA TGTGCCAGTAGTCCCGCGGGGCGACACACAGATACGCAGTATTTT.

J is TRBJ1-1 and V is TRBV6-1; no clear D gene. In germline, CDR1 is MNHNS, CDR2 SASEGT. This CDR3 has 13 amino acids. Deletions cut 8 bases from V and 1 base from J, with 11 bases between. The CDR3 bases are TGTGCCAGCCTAGAACGGGAGAACACTGAAGCTTTCTTT. It translates to CASLERENTEAFF.

The CDR3: CASSQDGGKLNTEAFF. The CDR3 DNA sequence: TGCGCCAGCAGCCAAGATGGGGGGAAGTTGAACACTGAAGCTTTCTTT. This chain links TRBV4-1 with TRBJ1-1; D is perhaps TRBD1 (5 bases). The germline V gene encodes CDR1 MGHRA and CDR2 YSYEKL. The germline V and J ends were trimmed by 0 bases and 0 bases, with 11 bases remaining between them. The CDR3 totals 16 residues.